These 3 T cell receptor beta chains share one sample of origin, sequenced in a study of blood T cells in healthy people across ages. With a J-beta primer mix and a sample-barcoded 5' primer, a second PCR ran about 7 to 11 cycles. One entry per CDR3 protein, called by TCRdb with MiXCR from the 5' RACE reads. The sample has about 930,000 distinct CDR3 sequences, 25% to 35% seen once. The data also belong to a second study, concerning T cells of mothers and their children.

Material for sequencing was blood. The receptors come from a woman in her thirties or forties in good health.

Remarks on this clonotype: A much larger clone is a single base away; this may be a read error. This chain uses TRBV6-1 with TRBJ2-7; no clear D. There are 14 residues in the CDR3. V lost 5 bases and J 3 bases, leaving 14 bases between the germline ends. CDR1 MNHNS and CDR2 SASEGT come from the germline V gene. In DNA, the CDR3 is TGTGCCAGCAGTTTAACAATTTCTCTCTACGAGCAGTACTTC. It translates to CASSLTISLYEQYF.

This clonotype was recorded at least ten times. This chain uses TRBV5-1 with TRBJ2-7, with D uncertain. V lost 1 base and J lost 2, with 7 bases in between. From germline, CDR1 is SGHRS and CDR2 YFSETQ. The CDR3 spans 13 residues. The CDR3 DNA is TGCGCCAGCAGCTTGAGGAGCACCTACGAGCAGTACTTC. It yields the protein CASSLRSTYEQYF.

The genes are TRBV15 and TRBJ2-3; D is undetermined. CDR3 length: 14 amino acids. V gave up 2 bases and J gave up 1 base, with 7 bases separating them. Germline loops: CDR1 LNHNV, CDR2 YYDKDF (reference sequence). The CDR3 loop reads CATSRLQGTDTQYF. DNA of the CDR3: TGTGCCACCAGCAGACTCCAGGGCACAGATACGCAGTATTTT.